Included here is one TCR beta chain sequence, with context. No antigen is known for it. The CDR3 spans 14 residues. Deletions cut 1 base from V and 1 base from J, with 8 bases between. Germline loops: CDR1 SGHRS, CDR2 YFSETQ. Extracted RNA was reverse transcribed, and the resulting cDNA served as sequencing template. The table came from immunoSEQ multiplex PCR; TCRdb's copy has only in-frame clones and leaves some out. The sample has around 100,000 clones, 50% to 65% seen once; the top ten hold approximately 3.6%. The treatment: oral pan-JAK inhibitor, 5-10 mg twice daily. These data belong to a study of CD8+ T cells in alopecia areata. In the study overall: Treated patients were given 5 to 10 mg oral tofacitinib twice daily. Study-level findings and limits: There was only one nonresponder, so it was unclear how baseline CD8+ expansion relates to response. Tofacitinib significantly brought down scalp clonality and expanded CD8+ clones among top 100.

This chain links TRBV5-1 with TRBJ1-1, with D maybe TRBD1 (6 bases). This receptor was obtained from a human donor with alopecia areata. The specimen comprised CD4+ T cells sorted from blood, sampled at week 24, from a patient treated with tofacitinib. CDR3 coding DNA: TGCGCCAGCAGCTTGACAGGGTCGAACACTGAAGCTTTCTTT. This translates into CASSLTGSNTEAFF.